This T cell receptor (beta chain) was recorded in a study of Graves' ophthalmopathy and Graves' hyperthyroidism. Study results and limitations: Most expanded clonotypes from thyroid (those above 0.001 frequency) were also found in blood. Between ophthalmopathy and stable hyperthyroidism, a 13-signature model drew a separation with 87.88% sensitivity and about 81% specificity.

The diagnostic workup employed clinical symptoms, serum thyroxine, TRAb, thyroid ultrasound and orbital computed tomography. There are many counts of this clonotype. The target antigen is unknown. The authors amplified TCR beta CDR3 regions from RNA transcripts. Following a first-round RT-PCR that used HTBI primers, a second-round multiplex PCR was carried out. TCRdb recomputed calls from the multiplex PCR reads with MiXCR, one row per CDR3 protein. The sample has 620,000 or so distinct CDR3 sequences; 22% are singletons. The sequence derives from a woman aged 18-29 years with stable Graves' hyperthyroidism. Some clones in this sample may be carry-over from other donors' samples. Source material: peripheral blood.

CDR3 amino acids: CASSIGADRYNQPQHF. The CDR3 DNA follows: TGTGCCAGTAGTATCGGGGCGGATCGGTACAATCAGCCCCAGCATTTT. The rearrangement joins TRBV19 to TRBJ1-5; TRBD1 is a possible D gene (5 bases). V lost 3 bases to trimming and J lost 3 bases, with 15 bases between them. The CDR3 length is 16 residues. Germline V gives CDR1 LNHDA, CDR2 SQIVND (reference sequence). The full variable domain, in which reference TRBV19 and TRBJ1-5 provide the parts outside the CDR3, is DGGITQSPKYLFRKEGQNVTLSCEQNLNHDAMYWYRQDPGQGLRLIYYSQIVNDFQKGDIAEGYSVSREKKESFPLTVTSAQKNPTAFYLCASSIGADRYNQPQHFGDGTRLSIL.